The entry that follows covers one TCR beta chain sequence. Its antigen is unknown. Sequenced by immunoSEQ multiplex PCR; TCRdb stores in-frame clones only, minus some. The data contain 20,000 to 25,000 clones, about nine tenths of them singletons. There are 14 residues in the CDR3. The germline V gene has CDR1 SGHNT and CDR2 YENEEA. V lost 5 bases to trimming and J lost 2 bases, with 12 bases between them. This entry belongs to a study of lymphopenia after photon versus proton radiotherapy. Whole-study results and caveats: Proton therapy kept repertoires fairly stable, unlike photons, which gained effector/memory cells. A bigger post-nadir fall in TCR diversity correlated inversely with survival time in deceased patients. After lymphocyte nadir, photon-treated repertoires showed oligoclonal expansion, especially CD8+ Temra. Authors raise, but do not show, better survival with proton therapy.

The TCR sequence derives from a woman aged 70-85 years with pancreatic cancer. Some clones in this sample may be carry-over from other donors' samples. The input for sequencing was peripheral blood, taken from a patient treated with proton-based radiotherapy. The rearrangement links TRBV11-3 to TRBJ2-5; D may be TRBD1 (5 bases). CDR3 protein: CASSKRGWQETQYF. The CDR3 DNA reads TGTGCCAGCAGCAAAAGGGGCTGGCAAGAGACCCAGTACTTC.